A selection of T cell receptor beta chains follows, all from one sample in a study of blood T cells in healthy people across ages. TCRdb re-analysed the 5' RACE reads in MiXCR, keeping a single row per CDR3 protein. The sample has about 760,000 distinct CDR3 sequences, roughly 50% seen once. Source material: blood. The origin of the receptors is a man aged 35 to 55 in good health. Both conserved end residues are part of each CDR3. A D gene is named only where the DNA matches it firmly. Only part of the rows carry a size: once, few, many, or a class if the clone is expanded.

d_call: TRBD1
clone_size: .
v_call: TRBV20-1
j_call: TRBJ2-3
cdr3_aa: CSATPGQGITDTQYF
cdr3_nt: TGCAGTGCTACTCCGGGACAGGGGATCACAGATACGCAGTATTTT

d_call: .
clone_size: .
v_call: TRBV28
j_call: TRBJ2-1
cdr3_aa: CASSMTRSSYYNEQFF
cdr3_nt: TGTGCCAGCAGCATGACACGTAGTTCGTACTACAATGAGCAGTTCTTC

d_call: .
clone_size: .
v_call: TRBV7-2
j_call: TRBJ1-4
cdr3_aa: CASSLVSEKLFF
cdr3_nt: TGTGCCAGCAGCTTAGTATCCGAAAAACTGTTTTTT

d_call: .
clone_size: .
v_call: TRBV5-4
j_call: TRBJ2-6
cdr3_aa: CASSLGSRSGANVLTF
cdr3_nt: TGTGCCAGCAGCTTGGGTAGCCGCTCTGGGGCCAACGTCCTGACTTTC

d_call: .
clone_size: .
v_call: TRBV30
j_call: TRBJ2-5
cdr3_aa: CASSHEFFQETQYF
cdr3_nt: TGTGCCTCTTCTCATGAGTTCTTCCAAGAGACCCAGTACTTC

d_call: .
clone_size: .
v_call: TRBV7-9
j_call: TRBJ2-7
cdr3_aa: CASSLQTEAEQYF
cdr3_nt: TGTGCCAGCAGCTTACAGACAGAGGCCGAGCAGTACTTC

d_call: .
clone_size: .
v_call: TRBV6-2/TRBV6-3
j_call: TRBJ1-5
cdr3_aa: CASSHSGGRAGDNQPQHF
cdr3_nt: TGTGCCAGCAGCCACAGCGGAGGACGGGCCGGGGACAATCAGCCCCAGCATTTT

d_call: .
clone_size: many
v_call: TRBV29-1
j_call: TRBJ2-5
cdr3_aa: CSAEGVSETQYF
cdr3_nt: TGCAGCGCCGAGGGGGTGAGCGAGACCCAGTACTTC

d_call: TRBD1
clone_size: .
v_call: TRBV5-4
j_call: TRBJ1-2
cdr3_aa: CASRPEGGVDGYTF
cdr3_nt: TGTGCCAGCAGACCCGAAGGGGGCGTGGACGGCTACACCTTC

d_call: .
clone_size: .
v_call: TRBV20-1
j_call: TRBJ2-3
cdr3_aa: CSATGMGLSTDTQYF
cdr3_nt: TGCAGTGCCACAGGGATGGGGTTAAGCACAGATACGCAGTATTTT

d_call: .
clone_size: .
v_call: TRBV29-1
j_call: TRBJ2-7
cdr3_aa: CSVGGGQRAYEQYF
cdr3_nt: TGCAGCGTTGGGGGGGGACAGCGGGCCTACGAGCAGTACTTC

d_call: TRBD1
clone_size: .
v_call: TRBV7-2
j_call: TRBJ2-7
cdr3_aa: CASSSSPWDRDYEQYF
cdr3_nt: TGTGCCAGCAGCTCATCTCCTTGGGACAGGGACTACGAGCAGTACTTC

d_call: TRBD1
clone_size: many
v_call: TRBV4-2
j_call: TRBJ2-3
cdr3_aa: CASSQKGGETGGFTDTQYF
cdr3_nt: TGTGCCAGCAGCCAAAAAGGGGGGGAGACAGGGGGTTTCACAGATACGCAGTATTTT

d_call: TRBD2
clone_size: few
v_call: TRBV3-1
j_call: TRBJ2-7
cdr3_aa: CASSRLAGVEEQYF
cdr3_nt: TGTGCCAGCAGTCGATTAGCGGGAGTGGAAGAGCAGTACTTC

d_call: TRBD2
clone_size: .
v_call: TRBV5-1
j_call: TRBJ2-5
cdr3_aa: CASRRSGAQETQYF
cdr3_nt: TGCGCCAGCAGAAGAAGCGGGGCACAAGAGACCCAGTACTTC

d_call: .
clone_size: .
v_call: TRBV7-2
j_call: TRBJ2-7
cdr3_aa: CASSLQSRAPSSYEQYF
cdr3_nt: TGTGCCAGCAGCTTACAATCCAGGGCCCCAAGCTCCTACGAGCAGTACTTC

d_call: TRBD1
clone_size: .
v_call: TRBV6-1
j_call: TRBJ2-1
cdr3_aa: CASSGGRQGASYNEQFF
cdr3_nt: TGTGCCAGCAGTGGTGGGAGACAGGGGGCGAGCTACAATGAGCAGTTCTTC

d_call: .
clone_size: .
v_call: TRBV7-2
j_call: TRBJ2-2
cdr3_aa: CASSLVGGTTTGELFF
cdr3_nt: TGTGCCAGCAGCTTAGTGGGAGGGACAACCACCGGGGAGCTGTTTTTT

d_call: .
clone_size: few
v_call: TRBV20-1
j_call: TRBJ2-6
cdr3_aa: CSAWAEAAPTGANVLTF
cdr3_nt: TGCAGTGCTTGGGCCGAGGCAGCGCCGACTGGGGCCAACGTCCTGACTTTC

d_call: .
clone_size: few
v_call: TRBV5-1
j_call: TRBJ2-3
cdr3_aa: CASSLYLDTDTQYF
cdr3_nt: TGCGCCAGCAGCTTGTATCTAGACACAGATACGCAGTATTTT

d_call: TRBD1
clone_size: .
v_call: TRBV6-5
j_call: TRBJ2-5
cdr3_aa: CASRASGQFQETQYF
cdr3_nt: TGTGCCAGCAGAGCTTCGGGACAGTTCCAAGAGACCCAGTACTTC

d_call: TRBD2
clone_size: .
v_call: TRBV7-2
j_call: TRBJ2-5
cdr3_aa: CASSLLAGGTQETQYF
cdr3_nt: TGTGCCAGCAGCTTATTAGCGGGAGGAACTCAAGAGACCCAGTACTTC

d_call: TRBD2
clone_size: many
v_call: TRBV4-3
j_call: TRBJ2-1
cdr3_aa: CASSQDASSGGGVEQFF
cdr3_nt: TGCGCCAGCAGCCAAGATGCGTCTAGCGGGGGGGGGGTAGAGCAGTTCTTC

d_call: TRBD2
clone_size: .
v_call: TRBV4-1
j_call: TRBJ2-1
cdr3_aa: CASSNPTSLNYNEQFF
cdr3_nt: TGCGCCAGCAGCAATCCGACTAGCCTTAATTACAATGAGCAGTTCTTC

d_call: .
clone_size: few
v_call: TRBV7-9
j_call: TRBJ2-3
cdr3_aa: CASSSTQAARTDTQYF
cdr3_nt: TGTGCCAGCAGCTCGACTCAGGCGGCACGCACAGATACGCAGTATTTT

d_call: .
clone_size: few
v_call: TRBV20-1
j_call: TRBJ2-4
cdr3_aa: CSAVAKNIQYF
cdr3_nt: TGCAGTGCTGTAGCCAAAAACATTCAGTACTTC

d_call: .
clone_size: few
v_call: TRBV6-2/TRBV6-3
j_call: TRBJ2-7
cdr3_aa: CASSLPSPGDLSEQYF
cdr3_nt: TGTGCCAGCAGCTTGCCCTCACCAGGAGATCTAAGCGAGCAGTACTTC

d_call: .
clone_size: .
v_call: TRBV29-1
j_call: TRBJ1-2
cdr3_aa: CSVGGTLSGYTF
cdr3_nt: TGCAGCGTTGGGGGGACGCTGAGCGGCTACACCTTC

d_call: TRBD2
clone_size: few
v_call: TRBV7-3
j_call: TRBJ2-7
cdr3_aa: CASRQTSGRDEQYF
cdr3_nt: TGTGCCAGCAGGCAGACTAGCGGGAGAGACGAGCAGTACTTC

d_call: .
clone_size: .
v_call: TRBV14
j_call: TRBJ2-3
cdr3_aa: CASSQDRPSLVVSTDTQYF
cdr3_nt: TGTGCCAGCAGCCAAGATCGTCCGTCGCTAGTGGTGTCTACAGATACGCAGTATTTT

d_call: TRBD2
clone_size: .
v_call: TRBV11-3
j_call: TRBJ2-1
cdr3_aa: CASSLVASGRNEQFF
cdr3_nt: TGTGCCAGCAGCTTAGTTGCTAGCGGAAGGAATGAGCAGTTCTTC

d_call: .
clone_size: .
v_call: TRBV6-2/TRBV6-3
j_call: TRBJ2-3
cdr3_aa: CASSYVRGRTDTQYF
cdr3_nt: TGTGCCAGCAGTTACGTCCGGGGGAGGACAGATACGCAGTATTTT

d_call: .
clone_size: few
v_call: TRBV20-1
j_call: TRBJ2-4
cdr3_aa: CSPLGTRAKNIQYF
cdr3_nt: TGCAGCCCACTAGGGACCAGGGCCAAAAACATTCAGTACTTC

d_call: .
clone_size: .
v_call: TRBV20-1
j_call: TRBJ2-6
cdr3_aa: CSARQGAGRGANVLTF
cdr3_nt: TGCAGTGCTAGACAGGGCGCCGGCCGGGGGGCCAACGTCCTGACTTTC

d_call: .
clone_size: .
v_call: TRBV20-1
j_call: TRBJ2-5
cdr3_aa: CSAEGPIQQETQYF
cdr3_nt: TGCAGTGCAGAAGGACCGATCCAGCAAGAGACCCAGTACTTC

d_call: .
clone_size: few
v_call: TRBV6-2/TRBV6-3
j_call: TRBJ2-1
cdr3_aa: CASSYSRGVAYNEQFF
cdr3_nt: TGTGCCAGCAGTTACTCGAGAGGGGTCGCCTACAATGAGCAGTTCTTC

d_call: .
clone_size: .
v_call: TRBV7-3
j_call: TRBJ2-1
cdr3_aa: CASSLVEGVFNEQFF
cdr3_nt: TGTGCCAGCAGCTTAGTGGAGGGAGTTTTTAATGAGCAGTTCTTC

d_call: .
clone_size: once
v_call: TRBV21-1
j_call: TRBJ1-6
cdr3_aa: CASSKVPGIYNSPLHF
cdr3_nt: TGTGCCAGCAGCAAAGTCCCCGGGATTTATAATTCACCCCTCCACTTT

d_call: TRBD1
clone_size: .
v_call: TRBV9
j_call: TRBJ2-5
cdr3_aa: CASSVGVLLGQGRETQYF
cdr3_nt: TGTGCCAGCAGCGTAGGTGTTCTGTTGGGACAGGGCAGGGAGACCCAGTACTTC

d_call: .
clone_size: few
v_call: TRBV29-1
j_call: TRBJ2-6
cdr3_aa: CSVEGGSSGANVLTF
cdr3_nt: TGCAGCGTTGAGGGGGGTAGCTCTGGGGCCAACGTCCTGACTTTC

d_call: .
clone_size: many
v_call: TRBV4-3
j_call: TRBJ2-7
cdr3_aa: CASSRERGYEQYF
cdr3_nt: TGCGCCAGCAGCAGAGAACGGGGGTACGAGCAGTACTTC

d_call: TRBD2
clone_size: .
v_call: TRBV6-2/TRBV6-3
j_call: TRBJ2-5
cdr3_aa: CASSYWMGLAEETQYF
cdr3_nt: TGTGCCAGCAGTTACTGGATGGGACTAGCGGAAGAGACCCAGTACTTC

d_call: TRBD1
clone_size: .
v_call: TRBV7-9
j_call: TRBJ2-5
cdr3_aa: CASSYWTGQETQYF
cdr3_nt: TGTGCCAGCAGCTATTGGACAGGACAAGAGACCCAGTACTTC

d_call: .
clone_size: .
v_call: TRBV7-8
j_call: TRBJ1-2
cdr3_aa: CASRDTYRDTYGYTF
cdr3_nt: TGTGCCAGCAGAGATACATACCGGGACACCTATGGCTACACCTTC

d_call: .
clone_size: once
v_call: TRBV10-3
j_call: TRBJ2-1
cdr3_aa: CAISPRAGPGGVDNEQFF
cdr3_nt: TGTGCCATCAGCCCAAGGGCGGGGCCCGGAGGGGTTGACAATGAGCAGTTCTTC

d_call: TRBD1
clone_size: .
v_call: TRBV20-1
j_call: TRBJ2-5
cdr3_aa: CSARETGGEETQYF
cdr3_nt: TGCAGTGCTAGAGAGACAGGGGGCGAGGAGACCCAGTACTTC

d_call: TRBD2
clone_size: .
v_call: TRBV18
j_call: TRBJ2-5
cdr3_aa: CASSLLKGLAYDNEQYF
cdr3_nt: TGTGCCAGCTCACTGCTAAAGGGACTAGCGTACGACAATGAGCAGTACTTC

d_call: .
clone_size: .
v_call: TRBV29-1
j_call: TRBJ2-5
cdr3_aa: CSVESGRAQYF
cdr3_nt: TGCAGCGTTGAATCAGGGCGTGCCCAGTACTTC

d_call: .
clone_size: .
v_call: TRBV21-1
j_call: TRBJ1-1
cdr3_aa: CASSKDREGPMNTEAFF
cdr3_nt: TGTGCCAGCAGCAAGGACAGAGAGGGGCCCATGAACACTGAAGCTTTCTTT

d_call: TRBD1
clone_size: .
v_call: TRBV7-2
j_call: TRBJ1-3
cdr3_aa: CASSLVRPGQGAENTIYF
cdr3_nt: TGTGCCAGCAGCTTAGTCCGTCCGGGACAGGGGGCCGAAAACACCATATATTTT

d_call: TRBD1
clone_size: .
v_call: TRBV20-1
j_call: TRBJ1-2
cdr3_aa: CSANAQGAYGYTF
cdr3_nt: TGCAGTGCTAACGCCCAGGGGGCGTACGGCTACACCTTC

d_call: TRBD2
clone_size: .
v_call: TRBV10-3
j_call: TRBJ2-7
cdr3_aa: CAISGDGTSGGAYEQYF
cdr3_nt: TGTGCCATCAGTGGTGACGGGACTAGCGGGGGGGCCTACGAGCAGTACTTC